This is a list of T cell receptor beta chains from one sample in a study of T cell responses to AZD1222 COVID-19 vaccine. The protocol was immunoSEQ multiplex PCR, while the TCRdb copy is restricted to in-frame clones and leaves out a portion. The data show 150,000 to 200,000 clones, 85% to 90% seen once. The sequenced sample was peripheral blood, obtained on day 0 of AZD1222 vaccination. The source of these receptors is an adult in good health. The CDR3 runs from the conserved cysteine through the conserved F or W. D genes are given only for firm matches. Clone size is stated in some rows and not others, as once, few, many or a class when expanded.

>TRBJ1-3|TRBV27|NA|NA
TGTGCCAGCAGTTTATCTCCAGGGGCTGGAAACACCATATATTTT
CASSLSPGAGNTIYF
>TRBJ1-1|TRBV4-2|NA|NA
TGTGCCAGCAGCCATCCCGAAAGGGAGCTCAGCGAAGCTTTCTTT
CASSHPERELSEAFF
>TRBJ1-1|TRBV2|NA|NA
TGTGCCAGCAGTGGTAGGACAAAGAACACTGAAGCTTTCTTT
CASSGRTKNTEAFF
>TRBJ2-1|TRBV19|NA|NA
TGTGCCAGTAGCAGCGCCGCCGCGGGCGAAGACAATGAGCAGTTCTTC
CASSSAAAGEDNEQFF
>TRBJ1-5|TRBV6-5|NA|NA
TGTGCCAGCAGCATGAGCCGAGATCAGCCCCAGCATTTT
CASSMSRDQPQHF
>TRBJ2-7|TRBV14|NA|NA
TGTGCCAGCAGCCGGGGACTGTCGGGAGAGCAGTACTTC
CASSRGLSGEQYF
>TRBJ2-1|TRBV7-6|NA|once
TGTGCCAGCAGCTTAGAAGGTGCGCCCCAACGGGGTGAGCAGTTCTTC
CASSLEGAPQRGEQFF
>TRBJ2-5|TRBV5-1|NA|NA
TGCGCCAGCAGGGACACAGGAGAGACCCAGTACTTC
CASRDTGETQYF
>TRBJ2-1|TRBV5-1|NA|NA
TGCGCCAGCAGCCAGGGGGGGACTACTTACAATGAGCAGTTCTTC
CASSQGGTTYNEQFF
>TRBJ1-6|TRBV10-3|TRBD1|NA
TGTGCCAGCAGACAGGGGGGCTATAATTCACCCCTCCACTTT
CASRQGGYNSPLHF
>TRBJ2-1|TRBV4-2|TRBD2|NA
TGTGCCAGCAGCCAAGATACTAGCGGGGGCTACAATGAGCAGTTCTTC
CASSQDTSGGYNEQFF
>TRBJ1-4|TRBV6-5|NA|NA
TGTGCCAGCAGTCCGATGAGCGCAACTAATGAAAAACTGTTTTTT
CASSPMSATNEKLFF
>TRBJ1-6|TRBV5-1|TRBD1|NA
TGCGCCAGCAGCTTAGCTAGACAGGGTGATTCACCCCTCCACTTT
CASSLARQGDSPLHF
>TRBJ1-1|TRBV19|NA|once
TGTGCCAGTTCGGACCCCTGGAACACTGAAGCTTTCTTT
CASSDPWNTEAFF
>TRBJ2-3|TRBV5-4|TRBD2|NA
TGTGCCAGCAGCCCCGGGACTAGCGGGGGAGATACGCAGTATTTT
CASSPGTSGGDTQYF
>TRBJ1-6|TRBV6-2/TRBV6-3|TRBD1|NA
TGTGCCAGCAGTCTGGACAGGGGCGCCTATAATTCACCCCTCCACTTT
CASSLDRGAYNSPLHF
>TRBJ1-1|TRBV2|NA|NA
TGTGCCAGCAGCGAAACTACTATGGGGGTCGGCACTGAAGCTTTCTTT
CASSETTMGVGTEAFF
>TRBJ2-1|TRBV27|NA|NA
TGTGCCAGCAGTTTAGGCCCTGGGGACTCCTACAATGAGCAGTTCTTC
CASSLGPGDSYNEQFF
>TRBJ1-5|TRBV6-2/TRBV6-3|NA|NA
TGTGCCAGCAGTTACTCGCGGCCCCAGTCCGGACGGGATCAGCCCCAGCATTTT
CASSYSRPQSGRDQPQHF
>TRBJ1-5|TRBV7-9|TRBD1|NA
TGTGCCAGCAGCCCGGGACAGGGAAGTTATCAGCCCCAGCATTTT
CASSPGQGSYQPQHF
>TRBJ1-4|TRBV4-3|NA|NA
TGCGCCAGCAGCCAAGGGGCGGACTGGGGTAATGAAAAACTGTTTTTT
CASSQGADWGNEKLFF
>TRBJ2-2|TRBV28|TRBD1|once
TGTGCCAGCAGTGTCTCGGGACAGGGCTACACCGGGGAGCTGTTTTTT
CASSVSGQGYTGELFF
>TRBJ2-5|TRBV4-1|TRBD1|once
TGCGCCAGCAGCCAAGACCCGGACAGGGGGTTCGAAGAGACCCAGTACTTC
CASSQDPDRGFEETQYF
>TRBJ2-1|TRBV7-8|NA|NA
TGTGCCAGCAGCCCCTCCGTCGGGGTGACGTACAATGAGCAGTTCTTC
CASSPSVGVTYNEQFF
>TRBJ1-6|TRBV28|NA|once
TGTGCCAGCAGGTCGGACGGGTTGGCCCTTAATTCACCCCTCCACTTT
CASRSDGLALNSPLHF
>TRBJ1-6|TRBV27|NA|NA
TGTGCCAGCAGGCCCCGGACATCAGATAATTCACCCCTCCACTTT
CASRPRTSDNSPLHF
>TRBJ1-1|TRBV10-1|NA|NA
TGCGCCAGCAGTCATCAGGGGTCGAATACTGAAGCTTTCTTT
CASSHQGSNTEAFF
>TRBJ1-1|TRBV5-3|TRBD1|NA
TGTGCCAGAAGCCCGGGACAGGGGAGGAACACTGAAGCTTTCTTT
CARSPGQGRNTEAFF
>TRBJ1-6|TRBV6-2/TRBV6-3|NA|NA
TGTGCCAGCAGTTTCACGGGTTATAATTCACCCCTCCACTTT
CASSFTGYNSPLHF
>TRBJ2-5|TRBV10-1|TRBD1|few
TGCGCCAGCAGTCCGTCTACAGGGGGGCCCCAGTACTTC
CASSPSTGGPQYF
>TRBJ1-3|TRBV19|TRBD1|NA
TGTGCCAGTAGACCGGGACAGTCTGGAAACACCATATATTTT
CASRPGQSGNTIYF
>TRBJ2-7|TRBV10-2|TRBD2|NA
TGCGCCAGCAGGATAGCGGGAGGCACCTCCTACGAGCAGTACTTC
CASRIAGGTSYEQYF
>TRBJ1-4|TRBV5-1|NA|NA
TGCGCCAGCAGCTTACAGGGTAGCTTTGGCGGCACTAATGAAAAACTGTTTTTT
CASSLQGSFGGTNEKLFF
>TRBJ2-7|TRBV19|TRBD2|NA
TGTGCCAGTAGTCCCAGCGGGAGGGCCGGGTACGAGCAGTACTTC
CASSPSGRAGYEQYF
>TRBJ2-6|TRBV5-1|NA|NA
TGCGCCAGCAGCTTGATAGGGACTGGGGCCAACGTCCTGACTTTC
CASSLIGTGANVLTF
>TRBJ1-1|TRBV2|NA|NA
TGTGCCAGCAGCGATCCAGGGGATCGGACTGAAGCTTTCTTT
CASSDPGDRTEAFF
>TRBJ1-2|TRBV11-3|NA|NA
TGTGCCAGCAGCTTAGATTCTGGCTATGGCTACACCTTC
CASSLDSGYGYTF
>TRBJ1-5|TRBV6-5|NA|NA
TGTGCCAGCAGTTATGGCAGGGGAGTGGAGCAGCCCCAGCATTTT
CASSYGRGVEQPQHF
>TRBJ1-1|TRBV3-1/TRBV3-2|NA|NA
TGTGCCAGCAGCCAATGGCCGGGACAGAACACTGAAGCTTTCTTT
CASSQWPGQNTEAFF
>TRBJ2-7|TRBV2|NA|NA
TGTGCCAGCAGCGCCGGTCTGAACGACTACGAGCAGTACTTC
CASSAGLNDYEQYF
>TRBJ2-7|TRBV10-3|TRBD1|NA
TGTGCCATTTCCGGGACAGGTTTACACGAGCAGTACTTC
CAISGTGLHEQYF
>TRBJ1-6|TRBV3-1/TRBV3-2|NA|NA
TGTGCCAGCAGCCAGGGGGCCAGCTATAATTCACCCCTCCACTTT
CASSQGASYNSPLHF
>TRBJ2-1|TRBV24-1|TRBD2|NA
TGTGCCACCAGTGCAGCGGGAGTGGGGAATGAGCAGTTCTTC
CATSAAGVGNEQFF
>TRBJ2-5|TRBV27|TRBD1|NA
TGTGCCAGCCGCAGGGACAGAAATCTTGGGGCGGAGACCCAGTACTTC
CASRRDRNLGAETQYF
>TRBJ1-2|TRBV7-2|TRBD1|NA
TGTGCCAGCAGCTACAGGGACAGCCGTCTCTATGGCTACACCTTC
CASSYRDSRLYGYTF
>TRBJ1-2|TRBV27|NA|NA
TGTGCCAGCAGTTTCGCCCCGAGAGGGGCTGGGGTCTATGGCTACACCTTC
CASSFAPRGAGVYGYTF
>TRBJ2-2|TRBV7-9|TRBD2|NA
TGTGCCAGCAGCACGGGACTAACCGGGGAGCTGTTTTTT
CASSTGLTGELFF
>TRBJ1-2|TRBV7-8|TRBD1|NA
TGTGCCAGCAGCTCGGGACAGGGGAAAACTAACTATGGCTACACCTTC
CASSSGQGKTNYGYTF
>TRBJ2-1|TRBV28|TRBD2|NA
TGTGCCAGCAGTGGGGGACGGCGACTAGCGGAGAGCTCCTACAATGAGCAGTTCTTC
CASSGGRRLAESSYNEQFF
>TRBJ2-5|TRBV7-2|NA|NA
TGTGCCAGCAGCTTAGGGCGGGACCGGTACCAAGAGACCCAGTACTTC
CASSLGRDRYQETQYF
>TRBJ1-1|TRBV5-1|TRBD1|NA
TGCGCCAGCAGGTCGACAGGGGGCACTGAAGCTTTCTTT
CASRSTGGTEAFF
>TRBJ2-7|TRBV19|TRBD2|NA
TGTGCCAGTATGAGGACGGGAGGTCTCTACGAGCAGTACTTC
CASMRTGGLYEQYF
>TRBJ2-3|TRBV7-8|NA|NA
TGTGCCAGCAGCTCACTGACAGCACGGGGCACAGATACGCAGTATTTT
CASSSLTARGTDTQYF
>TRBJ1-2|TRBV28|TRBD1|NA
TGTGCCAGCAGTTATGGGCAGGGGGCTGGCTACACCTTC
CASSYGQGAGYTF
>TRBJ2-3|TRBV7-8|TRBD1|NA
TGTGCCAGCAGCTTTTCACAGACAGGGCATACGCAGTATTTT
CASSFSQTGHTQYF
>TRBJ2-3|TRBV6-5|NA|NA
TGTGCCAGCAGTTATTGGTATGGAACAGATACGCAGTATTTT
CASSYWYGTDTQYF